Following are 4 T cell receptor beta chains from one sample sequenced in a study of shared clonotypes between healthy human individuals. Sequencing used immunoSEQ multiplex PCR; TCRdb keeps in-frame clones, though not all of them. Of approximately 810,000 clones listed, approximately 92% are singletons. CD45RO negativity and positive selection for CCR7 defined naive CD8 cells, a population that excluded terminally differentiated effector memory CD45RA+ cells. Sequenced input: naive CD8+ T cells sorted from blood. The receptors stem from a man aged 25-40 years in good health.

This chain connects TRBV7-9 to TRBJ2-1; D possibly corresponds to TRBD1 (5 bases). Trimming took off 3 bases at V and 9 bases at J, with 9 bases between the two ends. This CDR3 has 12 residues. Germline CDR1 is SEHNR and CDR2 is FQNEAQ (reference sequence). In nucleotides, the CDR3 is TGTGCCAGCAGCTTCGCAGGGTCTGAGCAGTTCTTC. This codes for CASSFAGSEQFF.

The V call is TRBV7-6, the J call TRBJ2-1; D could derive from TRBD1 or TRBD2 (5 bases each). There are 14 residues in the CDR3. The V gene lost 2 bases and the J gene lost 2 bases, with 7 bases spanning the gap. Germline loops: CDR1 SGHVS, CDR2 FNYEAQ. The CDR3 nucleotides are TGTGCCAGCAGCTTACGGGGCCCCTACAATGAGCAGTTCTTC. This gives the protein CASSLRGPYNEQFF.

Remarks on this clone: One end of the junction does not line up with germline, which may come from a read error. This rearrangement joins TRBV10-3 to TRBJ1-1; no clear D. CDR1 is ENHRY, CDR2 SYGVKD, per germline. There are 16 residues in the CDR3. CDR3 sequence reads: CAISGSWGSVDTGAFF. CDR3 sequence (DNA): TGTGCCATCAGTGGGTCTTGGGGATCCGTCGACACTGGAGCTTTCTTT.

The chain recombines TRBV25-1 with TRBJ2-1; possible D gene TRBD2, 6 bases. The germline V and J ends were trimmed by 3 bases and 6 bases, with 9 bases remaining between them. Germline V gene data show CDR1 as MGHDK and CDR2 as SYGVNS. The CDR3 length is 13 residues. The CDR3 here is CASSEASANEQFF. Written as DNA, the CDR3 is TGTGCCAGCAGTGAGGCTAGCGCCAATGAGCAGTTCTTC.